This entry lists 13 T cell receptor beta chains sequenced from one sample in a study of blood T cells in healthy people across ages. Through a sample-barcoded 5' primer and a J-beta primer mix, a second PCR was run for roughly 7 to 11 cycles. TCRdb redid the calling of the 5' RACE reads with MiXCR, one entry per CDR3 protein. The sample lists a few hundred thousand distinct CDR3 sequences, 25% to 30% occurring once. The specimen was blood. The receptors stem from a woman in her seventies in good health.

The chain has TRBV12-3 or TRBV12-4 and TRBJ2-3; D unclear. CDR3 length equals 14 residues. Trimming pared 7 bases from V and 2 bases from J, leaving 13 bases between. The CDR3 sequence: CASTREGYTDTQYF. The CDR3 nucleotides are TGTGCCAGCACCCGAGAAGGATACACAGATACGCAGTATTTT.

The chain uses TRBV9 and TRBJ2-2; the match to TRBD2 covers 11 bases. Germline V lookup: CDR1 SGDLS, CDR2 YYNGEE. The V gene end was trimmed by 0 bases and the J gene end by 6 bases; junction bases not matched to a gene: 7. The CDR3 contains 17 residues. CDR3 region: CASSVVSLAGGAGELFF. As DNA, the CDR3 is TGTGCCAGCAGCGTAGTGTCCCTAGCGGGAGGTGCCGGGGAGCTGTTTTTT.

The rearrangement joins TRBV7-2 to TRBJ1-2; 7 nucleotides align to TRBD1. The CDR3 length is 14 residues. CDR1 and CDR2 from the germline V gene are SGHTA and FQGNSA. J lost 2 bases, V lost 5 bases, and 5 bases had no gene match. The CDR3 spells CASSTGTENYGYTF. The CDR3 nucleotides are TGTGCCAGCAGCACCGGGACAGAGAACTATGGCTACACCTTC.

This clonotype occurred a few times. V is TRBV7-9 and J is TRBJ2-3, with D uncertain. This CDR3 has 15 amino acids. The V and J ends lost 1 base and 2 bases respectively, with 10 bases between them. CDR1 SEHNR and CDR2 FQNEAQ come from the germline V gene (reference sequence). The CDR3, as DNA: TGTGCCAGCAGCTTAGAAGGAGACCCCACAGATACGCAGTATTTT. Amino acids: CASSLEGDPTDTQYF.

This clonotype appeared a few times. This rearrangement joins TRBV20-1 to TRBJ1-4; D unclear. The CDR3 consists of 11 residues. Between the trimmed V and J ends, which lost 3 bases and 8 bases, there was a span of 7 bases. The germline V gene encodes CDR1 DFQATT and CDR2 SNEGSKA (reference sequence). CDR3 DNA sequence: TGCAGTGCTAGTTTCGGGGAAAAACTGTTTTTT. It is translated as CSASFGEKLFF.

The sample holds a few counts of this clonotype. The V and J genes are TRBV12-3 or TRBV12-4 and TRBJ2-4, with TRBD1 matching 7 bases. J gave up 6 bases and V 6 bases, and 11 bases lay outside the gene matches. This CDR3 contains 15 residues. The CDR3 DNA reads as TGTGCCAGCAGCCCTGACCCCGGGACAGTAAACATTCAGTACTTC. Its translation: CASSPDPGTVNIQYF.

CDR3 DNA: TGTGCCAGCAGCGCAAGGGGGGAGGGGCAAAAAAACATTCAGTACTTC. Translation: CASSARGEGQKNIQYF. This chain connects TRBV25-1 to TRBJ2-4, with a weak D call TRBD2 (7 bases). Trimming took 6 bases from V and 4 from J, leaving 19 bases between them. The CDR3 loop spans 16 amino acids. Germline V lookup: CDR1 MGHDK, CDR2 SYGVNS.

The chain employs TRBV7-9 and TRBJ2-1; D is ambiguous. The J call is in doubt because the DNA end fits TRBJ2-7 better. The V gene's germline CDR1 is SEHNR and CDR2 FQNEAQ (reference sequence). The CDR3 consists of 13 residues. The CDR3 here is CASSLWDGDEQYF. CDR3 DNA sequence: TGTGCCAGCAGCTTATGGGATGGCGATGAGCAGTACTTC.

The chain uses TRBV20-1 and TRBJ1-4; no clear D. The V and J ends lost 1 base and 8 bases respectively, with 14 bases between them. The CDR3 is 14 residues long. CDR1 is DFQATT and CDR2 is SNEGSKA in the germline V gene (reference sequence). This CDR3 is CSARGPSEREKLFF. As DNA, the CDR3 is TGCAGTGCTAGAGGACCTTCTGAGAGGGAAAAACTGTTTTTT.

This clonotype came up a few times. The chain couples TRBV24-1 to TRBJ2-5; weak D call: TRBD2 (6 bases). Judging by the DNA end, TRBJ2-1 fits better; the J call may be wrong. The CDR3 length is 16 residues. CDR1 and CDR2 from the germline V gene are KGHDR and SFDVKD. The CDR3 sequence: CATSDSRRGLGNEQFF. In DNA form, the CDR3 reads TGTGCCACCAGTGACTCAAGGAGGGGCCTGGGCAATGAGCAGTTCTTC.

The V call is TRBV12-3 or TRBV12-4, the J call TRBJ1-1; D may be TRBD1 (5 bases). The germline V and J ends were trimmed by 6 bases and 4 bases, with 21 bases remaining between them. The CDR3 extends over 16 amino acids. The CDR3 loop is CASRRGAGVGGTEAFF. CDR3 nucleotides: TGTGCCAGCAGACGGGGTGCGGGGGTGGGGGGCACTGAAGCTTTCTTT.

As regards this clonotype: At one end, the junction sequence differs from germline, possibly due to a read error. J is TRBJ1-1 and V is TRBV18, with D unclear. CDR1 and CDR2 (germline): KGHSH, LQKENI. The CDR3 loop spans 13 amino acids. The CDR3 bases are TGTGCCAACTCACCAAATAAAGGCACTGAAGCTTTCTTT. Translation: CANSPNKGTEAFF.

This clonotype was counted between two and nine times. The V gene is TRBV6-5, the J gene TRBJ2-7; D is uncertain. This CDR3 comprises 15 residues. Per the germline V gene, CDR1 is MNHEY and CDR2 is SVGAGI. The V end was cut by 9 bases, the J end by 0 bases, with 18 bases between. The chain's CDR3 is CASKQERLHSYEQYF. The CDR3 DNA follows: TGTGCCAGTAAGCAAGAAAGACTGCACTCCTACGAGCAGTACTTC.